This entry lists 32 T cell receptor beta chains sequenced from one sample in a study of cytomegalovirus exposure and HLA in healthy donors (dated by TCRdb to 2016 to 2017). The library was obtained by the immunoSEQ multiplex PCR assay. For the multiplex PCR, a mixture combining 60 forward primers for TCR Vbeta segments and 13 reverse primers for TCR Jbeta segments was used. TCRdb provides this immuneACCESS table in a form limited to in-frame rearrangements. Some clones are lacking; in checked studies, under half of them reflect an unresolved V gene, and why the rest are absent is not known. The sample table holds 110,000 to 150,000 clones, of which around four fifths were seen once. The ten largest account for 2% to 2.5% of the sample. The specimen was PBMCs. The receptor set was obtained from a boy between 2 and 15 years old in good health and CMV-seronegative.

The rearrangement uses TRBV6-1 and TRBJ2-2; 10 nucleotides line up with TRBD2. V lost 7 bases to trimming and J lost 1 base; unmatched junction nucleotides: 9. Germline CDR1 is MNHNS and CDR2 is SASEGT. The length of the CDR3 is 17 residues. The CDR3 loop is CASTDRGLAENTGELFF. The CDR3 DNA reads TGTGCCAGCACTGATCGTGGACTAGCGGAGAACACCGGGGAGCTGTTTTTT.

This clone showed up just once. The chain is built from TRBV7-3 and TRBJ2-5; TRBD1 aligns across 7 bases. CDR1 SGHTA and CDR2 FQGTGA come from the germline V gene. Trimming cost V 2 bases and J 5 bases; bases outside gene matches: 14. This CDR3 comprises 17 residues. CDR3 coding DNA: TGTGCCAGCAGCTTACCCCGGTTAGGGGGCGGACTGGAGACCCAGTACTTC. Protein product: CASSLPRLGGGLETQYF.

As for this clone: An end of the junction differs from the germline gene, which may be a read error. V usage is TRBV18 and J usage is TRBJ2-7; TRBD1 is a possible D gene (5 bases). Germline assignment: CDR1 KGHSH and CDR2 LQKENI. The CDR3 contains 11 residues. The CDR3: CASSLYRSPNF. CDR3 nucleotide sequence: TGTGCCAGCTCACTGTACAGGTCCCCTAACTTC.

The chain combines TRBV20-1 with TRBJ1-4, with D uncertain. Germline V gives CDR1 DFQATT, CDR2 SNEGSKA (reference sequence). The CDR3 has 11 residues. V was clipped by 2 bases and J by 10 bases, with 8 bases between them. The CDR3 reads CSARQVVKLFF. The CDR3 bases are TGCAGTGCTAGACAGGTGGTAAAACTGTTTTTT.

This chain links TRBV18 with TRBJ2-5; weak D call: TRBD1 (5 bases). The CDR3 contains 14 residues. The germline V gene has CDR1 KGHSH and CDR2 LQKENI. The V end lost 10 bases, the J end lost 1 base, and 16 bases lay between the germline ends. CDR3 nucleotides: TGTGCCACCACAGGTTCTTCATCCCAAGAGACCCAGTACTTC. Translation: CATTGSSSQETQYF.

The chain has TRBV10-3 and TRBJ1-1; 8 nucleotides agree with TRBD1. Germline V gives CDR1 ENHRY, CDR2 SYGVKD. The CDR3 extends over 14 amino acids. After removal of 3 bases from V and 8 bases from J, the junction contained 8 bases not matched to a gene. CDR3 DNA: TGTGCCATCAGTGATGCGGACAGGGCATTCGAAGCTTTCTTT. It is translated as CAISDADRAFEAFF.

For this clone: At one end the junction does not follow the germline gene, possibly because of a read error. The V and J genes are TRBV5-4 and TRBJ1-2, with D possibly being TRBD1 (6 bases). Per the germline V gene, CDR1 is SGHNT and CDR2 is YYREEE (reference sequence). The CDR3 contains 19 residues. CDR3 coding DNA: TGTGCCAGCAGCTTGGGTCGAGCGGGGGGCGTCATAATTAACTATAGCTACACCTTC. Translation gives CASSLGRAGGVIINYSYTF.

This chain connects TRBV15 to TRBJ2-2; D gene unclear. The germline CDR1 and CDR2 sequences are LNHNV and YYDKDF (reference sequence). CDR3 length: 14 residues. V gave up 0 bases and J gave up 5 bases, with 7 bases separating them. The CDR3 loop reads CATSRDSRTGELFF. DNA of the CDR3: TGTGCCACCAGCAGAGATTCGAGGACCGGGGAGCTGTTTTTT.

This chain links TRBV5-1 with TRBJ2-5; D remains ambiguous. The CDR3 length is 14 residues. CDR1 and CDR2 (germline): SGHRS, YFSETQ. Between the trimmed V and J ends, which lost 3 bases and 4 bases, there was a span of 13 bases. In DNA form, the CDR3 reads TGCGCCAGCAGCTCGAGCGCCCGCTTAGAGACCCAGTACTTC. It specifies CASSSSARLETQYF.

This clone turned up a few times. V usage is TRBV5-1 and J usage is TRBJ1-1; 8 bases map to TRBD1. The germline CDR1 and CDR2 sequences are SGHRS and YFSETQ. This CDR3 is built from 15 residues. V shed 3 bases, J shed 0 bases, and the junction held 4 bases outside the gene matches. DNA for the CDR3: TGCGCCAGCAGCTGGACAGGGCCTATGAACACTGAAGCTTTCTTT. As protein: CASSWTGPMNTEAFF.

This sequence joins TRBV6-8 and TRBJ2-7, with 10 bases lining up with TRBD2. The CDR3 contains 16 residues. Germline V gives CDR1 MNHGY, CDR2 SAAAGT. V shed 10 bases and J 2 bases; nucleotides not matched to a gene: 14. CDR3 residues: CANLNPTSGRTYEQYF. In nucleotides, the CDR3 is TGTGCCAACCTAAACCCGACTAGCGGGCGGACCTACGAGCAGTACTTC.

The rearrangement links TRBV7-9 to TRBJ2-7; tentatively, D is TRBD1 (5 bases). The CDR3 runs to 13 residues. The V end was cut by 4 bases, the J end by 9 bases, with 16 bases between. Germline V gene sequence: CDR1 SEHNR, CDR2 FQNEAQ (reference sequence). CDR3 coding DNA: TGTGCCAGCAGCTCCAACCAGGGTGGCCGGCAGTACTTC. Translating it yields CASSSNQGGRQYF.

The gene calls are TRBV7-3 and TRBJ2-7, with TRBD2 matching over 8 bases. CDR3 length equals 15 residues. Trimming cost V 3 bases and J 1 base; bases outside gene matches: 5. CDR1 and CDR2 from the germline V gene are SGHTA and FQGTGA. For the CDR3, the DNA is TGTGCCAGCAGCTTTGATCGGGAGGGGTCCTACGAGCAGTACTTC. Its translation is CASSFDREGSYEQYF.

This clone is a singleton in its sample. This chain uses TRBV25-1 with TRBJ1-2; 8 bases map to TRBD1. In germline, CDR1 is MGHDK, CDR2 SYGVNS. The CDR3 runs to 15 residues. The trim removed 2 bases at V and 5 bases at J, leaving 7 bases unmatched. The CDR3 reads CASSEADRATYGYTF. CDR3 DNA sequence: TGTGCCAGCAGTGAAGCGGACAGGGCGACATATGGCTACACCTTC.

This chain links TRBV5-1 with TRBJ2-1; D is perhaps TRBD2 (6 bases). V shed 4 bases and J shed 5 bases, with 16 bases lying between them. This CDR3 region has 15 residues. Germline V lookup: CDR1 SGHRS, CDR2 YFSETQ. CDR3 sequence reads: CASSQTSSSNNEQFF. The CDR3 coding sequence is TGCGCCAGCAGCCAAACTAGCTCTTCTAACAATGAGCAGTTCTTC.

In this sample, this clone turned up a few times. The rearrangement links TRBV27 to TRBJ2-3; D call uncertain. Germline-derived CDR1 and CDR2 are MNHEY and SMNVEV (reference sequence). CDR3 length: 13 amino acids. V shed 6 bases and J shed 4 bases, with 11 bases lying between them. The CDR3 DNA follows: TGTGCCAGCAGCCTTAGATTTGCAGATACGCAGTATTTT. It specifies CASSLRFADTQYF.

This CDR3 reads CASSQDSSTDTQYF. CDR3 nucleotide sequence: TGTGCCAGCAGCCAAGACTCTAGCACAGATACGCAGTATTTT. This chain uses TRBV14 with TRBJ2-3; no firm D call. Trimming stripped 0 bases from V and 0 bases from J, with 4 bases between. Germline CDR1 is SGHDN and CDR2 is FVKESK. This CDR3 is 14 amino acids long.

This sequence joins TRBV9 and TRBJ2-1; 10 positions agree with TRBD1. V lost 4 bases to trimming and J lost 8 bases; unmatched junction nucleotides: 12. This CDR3 region has 16 residues. Germline V gene lookup returns CDR1 SGDLS and CDR2 YYNGEE. CDR3 DNA: TGTGCCAGCAGCCCATCCGGGACAGGGGTTGTCGATGAGCAGTTCTTC. Translated: CASSPSGTGVVDEQFF.

The CDR3 loop reads CASSLNLPTGETQYF. DNA of the CDR3: TGTGCCAGCAGCTTAAATCTTCCGACGGGAGAGACCCAGTACTTC. The chain couples TRBV7-3 to TRBJ2-5; D gene ambiguous. The germline CDR1 and CDR2 sequences are SGHTA and FQGTGA. CDR3 length: 15 amino acids. V lost 1 base to trimming and J lost 4 bases, with 13 bases between them.

The chain combines TRBV6-4 with TRBJ2-3; 14 nucleotides agree with TRBD2. The CDR3 runs 17 residues. Looked up from germline, CDR1 is MRHNA and CDR2 is SNTAGT. V lost 3 bases and J lost 4; bases outside the gene matches: 6. Here the CDR3 DNA reads TGTGCCAGCAGTGAAGGGACTAGCGGGAGTGGAGCAGATACGCAGTATTTT. Residues: CASSEGTSGSGADTQYF.

The rearrangement joins TRBV5-6 to TRBJ1-2; D not certain. The CDR3 covers 14 residues. CDR1 SGHDT and CDR2 YYEEEE come from the germline V gene. Between the trimmed V and J ends, which lost 0 bases and 7 bases, there was a span of 13 bases. The CDR3 protein is CASSLEARLRGYTF. In DNA form, the CDR3 reads TGTGCCAGCAGCTTGGAAGCTCGCCTCCGTGGCTACACCTTC.

This chain joins TRBV5-5 and TRBJ2-7; 7 bases line up with TRBD1. With V trimmed by 3 bases and J by 3 bases, 6 bases remained unmatched. The CDR3 sequence is 14 residues long. Germline V gene sequence: CDR1 SGHKS, CDR2 YYEKEE (reference sequence). CDR3 in DNA: TGTGCCAGCAGCTCCCGACAGGGAAACTACGAGCAGTACTTC. This encodes CASSSRQGNYEQYF.

The chain carries TRBV5-1 and TRBJ2-1, with TRBD2 identical over 12 bases. CDR1 and CDR2 (germline): SGHRS, YFSETQ. There are 16 residues in the CDR3. Trimming took 0 bases from V and 6 from J; bases not matched to a gene: 4. This CDR3 reads CASSLGLAGALNEQFF. The CDR3 DNA sequence: TGCGCCAGCAGCTTGGGACTAGCGGGAGCCCTCAATGAGCAGTTCTTC.

CDR3: CASSPRLAGGETQYF. CDR3 sequence (DNA): TGTGCCAGCAGCCCTAGACTAGCGGGAGGGGAGACCCAGTACTTC. The chain recombines TRBV14 with TRBJ2-5; 14 bases align to TRBD2. Looked up from germline, CDR1 is SGHDN and CDR2 is FVKESK. CDR3 length: 15 residues. The J segment lost 5 bases and the V segment lost 4 bases, leaving 3 bases of the junction unmatched.

V and J are TRBV6-4 and TRBJ1-1; D might be TRBD1 (5 bases). Germline CDR1 reads MRHNA; CDR2 reads SNTAGT. Trimming removed 4 bases from V and 7 bases from J, with 25 bases in between. The CDR3 sequence is 17 residues long. The CDR3 here is CASSAATGTIPTGEAFF. The CDR3 nucleotides are TGTGCCAGCAGTGCCGCAACAGGTACCATACCCACGGGTGAAGCTTTCTTT.

The chain employs TRBV11-3 and TRBJ2-7; the match to TRBD1 covers 10 bases. With V trimmed by 5 bases and J by 3 bases, 16 bases remained unmatched. Germline assignment: CDR1 SGHNT and CDR2 YENEEA. The CDR3 spans 18 residues. The CDR3 protein is CASSTIMSPGQGLYEQYF. The DNA of the CDR3 is TGTGCCAGCAGCACTATAATGTCCCCGGGACAGGGGCTCTACGAGCAGTACTTC.

CDR3 nucleotide sequence: TGTGCCAGCAGCCTCGGACAGTACGAGCAGTACTTC. Its translation: CASSLGQYEQYF. V usage is TRBV7-9 and J usage is TRBJ2-7, with D possibly matching TRBD1 (6 bases). CDR3 size: 12 residues. From germline, CDR1 is SEHNR and CDR2 FQNEAQ (reference sequence). The V end was cut by 5 bases, the J end by 4 bases, with 9 bases between.

The CDR3 DNA reads as TGTGCCAGCAGCTTATTGGGACAGGGGGTGGGGGAGCAGTACTTC. Amino acids: CASSLLGQGVGEQYF. The V call is TRBV11-2, the J call TRBJ2-7; 11 bases are a match to TRBD1. V dropped 2 bases and J dropped 7; count of bases not matched to a gene: 7. The CDR3 has 15 residues. Per the germline V gene, CDR1 is SGHAT and CDR2 is FQNNGV.

This chain joins TRBV7-6 and TRBJ2-5; 8 bases map to TRBD2. J lost 4 bases, V lost 1 base, and 8 bases had no gene match. Per germline, CDR1 SGHVS and CDR2 FNYEAQ. The CDR3 is 16 residues long. CDR3 protein: CASSLEGFTSGETQYF. The CDR3 region has the DNA TGTGCCAGCAGCTTAGAGGGGTTCACTAGCGGAGAGACCCAGTACTTC.

This chain joins TRBV7-9 and TRBJ2-1; 13 nucleotides align to TRBD2. The CDR3 covers 16 residues. Per germline, CDR1 SEHNR and CDR2 FQNEAQ (reference sequence). The junction had 6 bases not matched to a gene; V was cut back by 1 base and J by 9 bases. The CDR3 DNA reads TGTGCCAGCAGCTTAGGGACTAGCGGGAGAGCTGGTGAGCAGTTCTTC. Its translation: CASSLGTSGRAGEQFF.

This clone has a handful of counts. This chain links TRBV6-5 with TRBJ2-7; TRBD2 might be the D (6 bases). Germline lookup yields CDR1 MNHEY and CDR2 SVGAGI. The ends were cut back, 4 bases at V and 2 bases at J, with 9 bases in the middle. This CDR3 region has 13 residues. The CDR3 sequence: CASSSGDTYEQYF. The CDR3 DNA is TGTGCCAGCAGTTCGGGAGATACCTACGAGCAGTACTTC.

The J gene is TRBJ2-1, the V gene TRBV27; D is unclear. The ends were cut back, 6 bases at V and 9 bases at J, with 15 bases in the middle. In germline, CDR1 is MNHEY, CDR2 SMNVEV (reference sequence). The CDR3 has 13 residues. The CDR3 bases are TGTGCCAGCAGCGGAGTCTGGTGGAGTGAGCAGTTCTTC. This encodes CASSGVWWSEQFF.